Below are 26 T cell receptor beta chains sequenced from a single sample in a study of cytomegalovirus exposure and HLA in healthy donors. With 60 Vbeta and 13 Jbeta primers, the PCR was carried out. Repertoires were generated with immunoSEQ multiplex PCR, while TCRdb's copy carries only in-frame clones and drops some. Of about 190,000 clones listed, about 89% are singletons. Specimen: PBMCs. Receptors were obtained from a man aged 30-40 years in good health and CMV-seronegative.

CDR3: CSGGRNYGYTF. Here the CDR3 DNA reads TGCAGCGGGGGGAGGAACTATGGCTACACCTTC. The chain has TRBV20-1 and TRBJ1-2; perhaps TRBD1 as D (5 bases). The CDR3 totals 11 residues. Germline CDR1 DFQATT, CDR2 SNEGSKA (reference sequence).

This rearrangement joins TRBV7-9 to TRBJ2-1; D might be TRBD2 (6 bases). Trimming shortened V by 1 base and J by 10 bases, and 8 bases separated the two germline ends. Germline V gene lookup returns CDR1 SEHNR and CDR2 FQNEAQ (reference sequence). The CDR3 loop spans 12 amino acids. In DNA form, the CDR3 reads TGTGCCAGCAGCTTAGGTCTAGCGGAGCAGTTCTTC. Translating it yields CASSLGLAEQFF.

The chain combines TRBV7-9 with TRBJ2-7, with 9 bases lining up with TRBD1. CDR1 and CDR2 (germline): SEHNR, FQNEAQ (reference sequence). The CDR3 length is 15 residues. The V segment lost 5 bases and the J segment 0 bases; nucleotides outside the gene matches: 5. CDR3 protein: CASSPRDRVSYEQYF. The CDR3 DNA reads as TGTGCCAGCAGCCCCCGGGACAGGGTCTCCTACGAGCAGTACTTC.

In DNA form, the CDR3 reads TGTGCCAGTAGTATAGGAGGGCCTTTCTACAATGAGCAGTTCTTC. Its protein is CASSIGGPFYNEQFF. This chain links TRBV19 with TRBJ2-1; D may be TRBD2 (5 bases). V shed 1 base and J shed 3 bases, with 10 bases lying between them. Germline values: CDR1 LNHDA, CDR2 SQIVND (reference sequence). The CDR3 has 15 amino acids.

The gene calls are TRBV27 and TRBJ2-7; TRBD1 matches 8 bases. The CDR3 sequence is 13 residues long. After removal of 6 bases from V and 10 bases from J, the junction contained 11 bases not matched to a gene. Germline V gene data show CDR1 as MNHEY and CDR2 as SMNVEV (reference sequence). CDR3 in DNA: TGTGCCAGCAGCGCTGGGACAGGCCAGCTTCAGTACTTC. This sequence encodes CASSAGTGQLQYF.

The rearrangement links TRBV19 to TRBJ1-1, with D perhaps matching TRBD1 (5 bases). V lost 3 bases, J lost 0 bases, and 11 bases lay in between. Germline V lookup: CDR1 LNHDA, CDR2 SQIVND (reference sequence). The CDR3 is made up of 15 amino acids. The CDR3 is CASSIGHKMNTEAFF. In DNA form, the CDR3 reads TGTGCCAGTAGTATCGGACATAAGATGAACACTGAAGCTTTCTTT.

The genes are TRBV2 and TRBJ2-5; 7 bases map to TRBD1. The CDR3 covers 14 residues. CDR1 and CDR2 (germline): SNHLY, FYNNEI. Trimming cost V 8 bases and J 2 bases; bases outside gene matches: 8. The CDR3 reads CASPGRGKQETQYF. In DNA form, the CDR3 reads TGTGCCAGCCCGGGCAGGGGGAAGCAAGAGACCCAGTACTTC.

The chain has TRBV5-1 and TRBJ2-2; perhaps TRBD2 as D (5 bases). This CDR3 spans 15 amino acids. V lost 6 bases and J lost 4, with 16 bases in between. The V gene's germline CDR1 is SGHRS and CDR2 YFSETQ. CDR3 DNA: TGCGCCAGCACCCTAGCCTACGAAAGCACCGGGGAGCTGTTTTTT. Protein product: CASTLAYESTGELFF. The full variable domain, its missing parts supplied by reference TRBV5-1 and TRBJ2-2, is KAGVTQTPRYLIKTRGQQVTLSCSPISGHRSVSWYQQTPGQGLQFLFEYFSETQRNKGNFPGRFSGRQFSNSRSEMNVSTLELGDSALYLCASTLAYESTGELFFGEGSRLTVL.

This chain connects TRBV30 to TRBJ1-5, with 8 positions matching TRBD1. This CDR3 has 16 amino acids. V was pared by 3 bases and J by 1 base, with 8 bases of the junction left unmatched. CDR1 and CDR2 from the germline V gene are GTSNPN and SVGIG (reference sequence). In DNA, the CDR3 is TGTGCCTGGAGGCCGACAGGGGATGTCAGCAATCAGCCCCAGCATTTT. Translation: CAWRPTGDVSNQPQHF.

The CDR3 sequence: CASGGDRLSPFYTF. CDR3 sequence (DNA): TGTGCCAGTGGGGGTGACAGGCTCTCGCCTTTCTACACCTTC. The V call is TRBV19, the J call TRBJ1-2, with a possible D match to TRBD1 (6 bases). V was pared by 8 bases and J by 10 bases, with 23 bases between. Germline V gene sequence: CDR1 LNHDA, CDR2 SQIVND (reference sequence). This CDR3 contains 14 residues.

The chain carries TRBV5-1 and TRBJ2-7; 8 nucleotides align to TRBD2. Germline CDR1 SGHRS, CDR2 YFSETQ. Unmatched junction bases numbered 6, after V lost 0 bases and J lost 1 base. This CDR3 contains 16 residues. As DNA, the CDR3 is TGCGCCAGCAGCTTGGGAAATAGCGGGAATTCCTACGAGCAGTACTTC. It translates to CASSLGNSGNSYEQYF.

The chain is built from TRBV27 and TRBJ2-1; possibly TRBD2 for D (6 bases). Trimming took off 2 bases at V and 2 bases at J, with 16 bases between the two ends. Germline V gene data show CDR1 as MNHEY and CDR2 as SMNVEV (reference sequence). The CDR3 length is 17 residues. The CDR3 coding sequence is TGTGCCAGCAGTTTACGTCGCCTTAGCGGAGCCTACAATGAGCAGTTCTTC. Its protein is CASSLRRLSGAYNEQFF.

The chain employs TRBV4-3 and TRBJ2-3; no definite D call. V lost 0 bases and J 5 bases, leaving 12 bases between the germline ends. The CDR3 totals 15 residues. The germline V gene encodes CDR1 LGHNA and CDR2 YSLEER. The CDR3 nucleotides read TGCGCCAGCAGCCAAGACCCCACCCCACAAGATACGCAGTATTTT. Translating gives CASSQDPTPQDTQYF.

This clone was seen only once. The chain is built from TRBV19 and TRBJ1-1; D is ambiguous. The CDR3 is 13 amino acids. Germline CDR1 LNHDA, CDR2 SQIVND (reference sequence). V was cut by 7 bases and J by 4 bases, with 13 bases left in between. CDR3 in amino acids: CASNWGGSTEAFF. The CDR3, as DNA: TGTGCCAGTAACTGGGGAGGATCCACTGAAGCTTTCTTT.

This chain connects TRBV15 to TRBJ1-4, with D maybe TRBD1 (5 bases). Germline CDR1 and CDR2: LNHNV and YYDKDF (reference sequence). CDR3 size: 15 residues. The V gene lost 1 base and the J gene lost 8 bases, with 14 bases spanning the gap. CDR3 bases: TGTGCCACCAGCAGAGGTCCCCTGGAGGGGGAAAAACTGTTTTTT. Translating it yields CATSRGPLEGEKLFF. Supplemented by reference TRBV15 and TRBJ1-4, the full variable domain reads DAMVIQNPRYQVTQFGKPVTLSCSQTLNHNVMYWYQQKSSQAPKLLFHYYDKDFNNEADTPDNFQSRRPNTSFCFLDIRSPGLGDTAMYLCATSRGPLEGEKLFFGSGTQLSVL.

The genes are TRBV5-1 and TRBJ2-7; no clear D. The germline V and J ends were trimmed by 0 bases and 2 bases, with 6 bases remaining between them. CDR3 length: 13 residues. Germline V gene data show CDR1 as SGHRS and CDR2 as YFSETQ. This CDR3 is CASSLEGAYEQYF. CDR3 DNA sequence: TGCGCCAGCAGCTTGGAAGGAGCCTACGAGCAGTACTTC.

The count of this clone is one. The rearrangement links TRBV27 to TRBJ1-2; 8 bases are a match to TRBD1. Germline loops: CDR1 MNHEY, CDR2 SMNVEV (reference sequence). The trim removed 5 bases at V and 6 bases at J, leaving 11 bases unmatched. CDR3 length equals 15 residues. The CDR3 DNA is TGTGCCAGCAGTCCTGGACAGGGTTTGAGGCATGGCTACACCTTC. It translates to CASSPGQGLRHGYTF.

V usage is TRBV6-4 and J usage is TRBJ1-6, with TRBD1 matching 8 bases. The junction had 16 bases not matched to a gene; V was cut back by 3 bases and J by 3 bases. Germline V gene data show CDR1 as MRHNA and CDR2 as SNTAGT. The CDR3 contains 20 residues. CDR3 region: CASSDSIFTTGVDYNSPLHF. The DNA for the CDR3 is TGTGCCAGCAGTGATTCCATTTTTACGACAGGGGTCGACTATAATTCACCCCTCCACTTT.

The chain uses TRBV4-1 and TRBJ2-3; the match to TRBD1 covers 9 bases. CDR1 MGHRA and CDR2 YSYEKL come from the germline V gene. The CDR3 consists of 16 residues. V shed 0 bases and J 4 bases; nucleotides not matched to a gene: 5. The CDR3 bases are TGCGCCAGCAGCCAAGAGAAGGGACAGGGCCCAGATACGCAGTATTTT. Encoded protein: CASSQEKGQGPDTQYF.

About this clone itself: The junction departs from the called germline gene at one end, perhaps through a read error. The gene calls are TRBV7-9 and TRBJ2-7; 9 nucleotides agree with TRBD1. Germline CDR1 and CDR2: SEHNR and FQNEAQ (reference sequence). This CDR3 comprises 15 residues. CDR3: CSSSSAGTGNWEQYF. DNA of the CDR3: TGTTCCAGCAGCTCAGCCGGGACAGGGAACTGGGAGCAGTACTTC.

The CDR3 DNA reads TGTGCCGCCGGGGGATCGGGCCTGGCGCCCCAGTACTTC. Translating gives CAAGGSGLAPQYF. This sequence joins TRBV7-2 and TRBJ2-5; D is possibly TRBD2 (6 bases). Trimming left V 11 bases short and J 9 bases short, with 22 bases between. Germline V gives CDR1 SGHTA, CDR2 FQGNSA. The CDR3 consists of 13 residues.

The gene calls are TRBV11-2 and TRBJ1-2; TRBD1 matches 9 bases. Germline-derived CDR1 and CDR2 are SGHAT and FQNNGV. The J segment lost 4 bases and the V segment lost 5 bases, leaving 5 bases of the junction unmatched. The CDR3 has 14 residues. The CDR3 DNA follows: TGTGCCAGCAGCCGCAACAGGGGGCTCTATGGCTACACCTTC. It is translated as CASSRNRGLYGYTF. Looking up the rest from reference TRBV11-2 and TRBJ1-2 gives the full variable domain: EAGVAQSPRYKIIEKRQSVAFWCNPISGHATLYWYQQILGQGPKLLIQFQNNGVVDDSQLPKDRFSAERLKGVDSTLKIQPAKLEDSAVYLCASSRNRGLYGYTFGSGTRLTVV.

The CDR3 DNA sequence: TGTGCCAGCAGCCCCGGAGTTAGTTCCCCTGAGGACGAGCAGTACTTC. Amino acid sequence: CASSPGVSSPEDEQYF. The genes are TRBV7-9 and TRBJ2-7; D gene ambiguous. Germline CDR1 is SEHNR and CDR2 is FQNEAQ (reference sequence). Trimming took off 5 bases at V and 5 bases at J, with 22 bases between the two ends. There are 16 residues in the CDR3. Filled out from reference TRBV7-9 and TRBJ2-7, the complete variable domain reads DTGVSQNPRHKITKRGQNVTFRCDPISEHNRLYWYRQTLGQGPEFLTYFQNEAQLEKSRLLSDRFSAERPKGSFSTLEIQRTEQGDSAMYLCASSPGVSSPEDEQYFGPGTRLTVT.

J is TRBJ1-5 and V is TRBV7-2; no clear D gene. Trimming pared 5 bases from V and 0 bases from J, leaving 11 bases between. Germline assignment: CDR1 SGHTA and CDR2 FQGNSA. This CDR3 contains 15 residues. The CDR3 region is CASSLPGYSNQPQHF. CDR3 sequence (DNA): TGTGCCAGCAGCCTCCCCGGGTATAGCAATCAGCCCCAGCATTTT. Using reference TRBV7-2 and TRBJ1-5 for the parts outside the CDR3, the full variable domain is GAGVSQSPSNKVTEKGKDVELRCDPISGHTALYWYRQSLGQGLEFLIYFQGNSAPDKSGLPSDRFSAERTGGSVSTLTIQRTQQEDSAVYLCASSLPGYSNQPQHFGDGTRLSIL.

The chain uses TRBV28 and TRBJ1-5, with D possibly being TRBD1 (5 bases). The CDR3 length is 15 residues. Between the trimmed V and J ends, which lost 6 bases and 1 base, there was a span of 13 bases. Germline-derived CDR1 and CDR2 are MDHEN and SYDVKM. DNA for the CDR3: TGTGCCAGCAGAAATCCAGGGCCCAGCAATCAGCCCCAGCATTTT. Translation gives CASRNPGPSNQPQHF.

This chain links TRBV7-9 with TRBJ2-5; D may be TRBD1 (5 bases). The CDR3 loop spans 14 amino acids. Germline CDR1 SEHNR, CDR2 FQNEAQ (reference sequence). V lost 5 bases and J lost 5, with 15 bases in between. The CDR3 spells CASSPGPWSETQYF. The DNA for the CDR3 is TGTGCCAGCAGCCCAGGGCCCTGGTCGGAGACCCAGTACTTC. The variable domain in full, completed from reference TRBV7-9 and TRBJ2-5, reads DTGVSQNPRHKITKRGQNVTFRCDPISEHNRLYWYRQTLGQGPEFLTYFQNEAQLEKSRLLSDRFSAERPKGSFSTLEIQRTEQGDSAMYLCASSPGPWSETQYFGPGTRLLVL.